The 26 T cell receptor beta chains below come from one sample, sequenced in a study of blood T cell repertoires in COVID-19. Profiling relied on immunoSEQ multiplex PCR, and the TCRdb table lists in-frame clones only, not all of them. The profile covers just over 150,000 clones, with more than 80% appearing a single time and 15% taken by the ten largest. Specimen: peripheral blood. All receptors come from a woman in her 40s with acute or convalescent COVID-19.

This chain connects TRBV2 to TRBJ2-2; TRBD1 aligns across 10 bases. The CDR3 length is 15 residues. The trim removed 6 bases at V and 3 bases at J, leaving 4 bases unmatched. Germline CDR1 is SNHLY and CDR2 is FYNNEI. DNA for the CDR3: TGTGCCAGCAGGGTGGACAGGGGGGACACCGGGGAGCTGTTTTTT. Protein product: CASRVDRGDTGELFF.

This sequence joins TRBV6-5 and TRBJ1-1; D might be TRBD1 (5 bases). The V and J ends lost 7 bases and 4 bases respectively, with 16 bases between them. The CDR3 runs 14 residues. Germline CDR1 reads MNHEY; CDR2 reads SVGAGI. CDR3 sequence: CASNYDSLSTEAFF. CDR3 sequence (DNA): TGTGCCAGCAACTACGACAGCCTGAGCACTGAAGCTTTCTTT.

CDR3 in DNA: TGTGCCAGCAGCCCCGGACAGGCAGATACGCAGTATTTT. Its protein product is CASSPGQADTQYF. V usage is TRBV14 and J usage is TRBJ2-3; 7 positions match TRBD1. The ends lost 4 bases at V and 4 bases at J; junction bases unmatched: 2. Germline values: CDR1 SGHDN, CDR2 FVKESK. This CDR3 has 13 amino acids.

This chain connects TRBV3-1 (or the pseudogene TRBV3-2) to TRBJ1-1, with TRBD1 as a possible D gene (5 bases). V was shortened by 4 bases and J by 2 bases, with 11 bases between the two germline ends. The CDR3 sequence is 14 residues long. In germline, CDR1 is LGHDT, CDR2 YNNKEL (reference sequence). The CDR3 protein is CASSRTDSNTEAFF. The CDR3 DNA sequence: TGTGCCAGCAGCCGAACTGACAGTAACACTGAAGCTTTCTTT.

The gene calls are TRBV24-1 and TRBJ2-1, with TRBD2 matching over 8 bases. Germline V lookup: CDR1 KGHDR, CDR2 SFDVKD. The V segment lost 3 bases and the J segment 0 bases; nucleotides outside the gene matches: 3. The CDR3 runs 16 residues. The CDR3 reads CATSDRGGSSYNEQFF. CDR3 sequence (DNA): TGTGCCACCAGTGATCGGGGGGGCAGCTCCTACAATGAGCAGTTCTTC.

The chain joins TRBV5-1 to TRBJ1-1; weak D call: TRBD1 (6 bases). The germline V gene encodes CDR1 SGHRS and CDR2 YFSETQ. The CDR3 sequence is 14 residues long. Trimming took off 0 bases at V and 1 base at J, with 7 bases between the two ends. CDR3 in DNA: TGCGCCAGCAGCTTGGCGGGACAGAACACTGAAGCTTTCTTT. Protein: CASSLAGQNTEAFF.

On this clone: Compared with germline, one end of the junction differs, possibly owing to a read error. The chain couples TRBV6-5 to TRBJ1-1; TRBD1 matches at 7 bases. Looked up from germline, CDR1 is MNHEY and CDR2 is SVGAGI. CDR3 length: 14 residues. The CDR3 spells CASSLTGMNTEAFF. The CDR3 DNA follows: TGTGCCAGCAGTCTGACAGGGATGAACACTGAGGCTTTCTTT.

Notes on this clone: The sample carries other DNA sequences with the same CDR3. This chain joins TRBV7-9 and TRBJ1-6; 7 bases agree with TRBD1. Germline-derived CDR1 and CDR2 are SEHNR and FQNEAQ (reference sequence). The CDR3 is made up of 14 amino acids. Unmatched junction bases numbered 4, after V lost 5 bases and J lost 6 bases. CDR3 residues: CASSPDRVNSPLHF. The CDR3 DNA reads as TGTGCCAGCAGCCCTGACAGGGTTAATTCACCCCTCCACTTT.

Only one count was recorded for this clone. The chain recombines TRBV15 with TRBJ1-1; 8 nucleotides match TRBD1. The CDR3 runs to 15 residues. Germline V gene lookup returns CDR1 LNHNV and CDR2 YYDKDF (reference sequence). The V segment lost 7 bases and the J segment 6 bases; nucleotides outside the gene matches: 13. The CDR3 loop reads CATTQRRGTGAEAFF. The CDR3 DNA is TGTGCCACCACCCAGCGAAGGGGGACAGGCGCTGAAGCTTTCTTT.

The chain recombines TRBV5-1 with TRBJ2-7, with 11 bases that match TRBD2. Trimming removed 1 base from V and 4 bases from J; junction bases left unmatched: 1. CDR1 and CDR2 from the germline V gene are SGHRS and YFSETQ. The CDR3 has 14 residues. The CDR3 bases are TGCGCCAGCAGCTTGTCTAGCGGGAGGTACGAGCAGTACTTC. Protein sequence: CASSLSSGRYEQYF.

The chain links TRBV28 to TRBJ1-3, with D possibly matching TRBD1 (5 bases). This CDR3 has 14 residues. Germline CDR1 and CDR2: MDHEN and SYDVKM. V was cut by 4 bases and J by 6 bases, with 13 bases left in between. Written as DNA, the CDR3 is TGTGCCAGCAGTTGGGGGGGAAGCCAAAACACCATATATTTT. This encodes CASSWGGSQNTIYF.

This chain links TRBV30 with TRBJ1-2; weak D call: TRBD1 (5 bases). Germline loops: CDR1 GTSNPN, CDR2 SVGIG (reference sequence). There are 16 residues in the CDR3. Between the trimmed V and J ends, which lost 8 bases and 2 bases, there was a span of 24 bases. CDR3 sequence reads: CASLGGSITSNYGYTF. The CDR3 bases are TGTGCCAGCCTCGGGGGATCAATTACCTCGAACTATGGCTACACCTTC.

The V gene is TRBV15, the J gene TRBJ2-4; possibly TRBD1 for D (5 bases). Germline V gene lookup returns CDR1 LNHNV and CDR2 YYDKDF (reference sequence). The ends were cut back, 3 bases at V and 6 bases at J, with 21 bases in the middle. CDR3 length equals 17 residues. The CDR3 protein is CATSSQMVGDERNIQYF. The CDR3 bases are TGTGCCACCAGCAGCCAAATGGTAGGGGATGAGAGAAACATTCAGTACTTC.

The V and J genes are TRBV12-3 or TRBV12-4 and TRBJ2-7; possible D gene TRBD1, 5 bases. This CDR3 contains 13 residues. V shed 3 bases and J shed 0 bases, with 6 bases lying between them. CDR3 in amino acids: CASSFRASYEQYF. The CDR3 coding sequence is TGTGCCAGCAGTTTCAGGGCCTCCTACGAGCAGTACTTC.

The chain joins TRBV6-5 to TRBJ1-6; 8 bases match TRBD1. From germline, CDR1 is MNHEY and CDR2 SVGAGI. The CDR3 is made up of 15 amino acids. V trimming: 0 bases; J trimming: 9 bases; junction bases outside the gene matches: 4. CDR3 loop: CASSYSGQGTSPLHF. As DNA, the CDR3 is TGTGCCAGCAGTTACTCCGGACAGGGAACTTCACCCCTCCACTTT.

The chain carries TRBV18 and TRBJ2-7, with 8 bases fitting TRBD2. Germline V gene lookup returns CDR1 KGHSH and CDR2 LQKENI. J gave up 2 bases and V 6 bases, and 3 bases lay outside the gene matches. The CDR3 is 13 residues long. DNA of the CDR3: TGTGCCAGCTCGTATAGCGGGGCCTACGAGCAGTACTTC. This encodes CASSYSGAYEQYF.

A single count supports this clone. V and J are TRBV21-1 and TRBJ2-1; the D call in the table, TRBD2, was not verified against the DNA. TRBV21-1 is flagged as a pseudogene. The CDR3 runs 17 residues. The chain's CDR3 is CASSKQTSGTTYNEQFF. The CDR3 DNA reads TGTGCCAGCAGCAAACAAACTAGCGGGACCACCTACAATGAGCAGTTCTTC.

Remarks on this clone: The sample holds other DNA sequences that translate to the same CDR3. The V and J genes are TRBV12-3 or TRBV12-4 and TRBJ1-2; 8 nucleotides line up with TRBD1. The V segment lost 3 bases and the J segment 7 bases; nucleotides outside the gene matches: 1. The CDR3 sequence is 12 residues long. CDR3 in DNA: TGTGCCAGCAGTTTGACAGGGGTTGGCTACACCTTC. Residues: CASSLTGVGYTF.

This clone was picked up a small number of times. The V gene is TRBV6-5, the J gene TRBJ2-2, with 7 bases aligning to TRBD1. V was pared by 7 bases and J by 4 bases, with 9 bases of the junction left unmatched. The CDR3 has 15 amino acids. Germline CDR1 is MNHEY and CDR2 is SVGAGI. The CDR3 DNA follows: TGTGCCAGCAAGGCAGGGGGTGCGAGCACCGGGGAGCTGTTTTTT. Translating it yields CASKAGGASTGELFF.

This sequence joins TRBV21-1 and TRBJ1-4; TRBD1 is the table's D call and was not checked against the DNA. TRBV21-1 is a documented pseudogene. The CDR3 runs 15 residues. The CDR3: CASIQRTGGSEKLFF. CDR3 in DNA: TGTGCCAGCATCCAGAGAACAGGGGGAAGTGAAAAACTGTTTTTT.

About this clone itself: An end of the junction differs from the germline gene, which may be a read error. This chain links TRBV29-1 with TRBJ2-2; no reliable D call. The CDR3 loop spans 13 amino acids. The germline V gene encodes CDR1 SQVTM and CDR2 ANQGSEA. CDR3 loop: CSAEAPNTGELFF. In nucleotides, the CDR3 is TGCAGCGCTGAAGCTCCCAACACCGGGGAGCTGTTTTTT.

Points on this clone: At one end, the junction sequence differs from germline, possibly due to a read error. The gene calls are TRBV7-7 and TRBJ2-5; the match to TRBD1 covers 7 bases. This CDR3 spans 15 amino acids. Germline values: CDR1 SSHAT, CDR2 FNYEAQ (reference sequence). The CDR3, as DNA: TGTGCTAGCAGCCCAAACACAGGGGCACAAGAGACCCAGTACTTC. It translates to CASSPNTGAQETQYF.

The chain links TRBV3-1 (or the pseudogene TRBV3-2) to TRBJ1-6, with no clear D. V lost 1 base and J lost 9, with 19 bases in between. CDR1 LGHDT and CDR2 YNNKEL come from the germline V gene (reference sequence). The CDR3 runs to 17 residues. CDR3 region: CASSQGAAAVISSPLHF. The CDR3 DNA reads TGTGCCAGCAGCCAAGGGGCGGCAGCGGTAATTTCTTCACCCCTCCACTTT.

The gene calls are TRBV30 and TRBJ2-3; tentative D call: TRBD1 (6 bases). Looked up from germline, CDR1 is GTSNPN and CDR2 is SVGIG (reference sequence). With 6 bases removed from V and 6 bases from J, the gap between germline ends came to 16 bases. The CDR3 covers 13 residues. The CDR3 region is CACVTGGADTQYF. The CDR3 DNA is TGTGCCTGCGTGACAGGAGGAGCGGATACGCAGTATTTT.

In DNA, the CDR3 is TGTGCCAGCAGGGCCGGGACAGGGAATGAAAAACTGTTTTTT. The encoded protein is CASRAGTGNEKLFF. This chain joins TRBV2 and TRBJ1-4; 9 bases agree with TRBD1. The V and J ends lost 6 bases and 5 bases, in that order; junction bases with no gene match: 4. Germline-derived CDR1 and CDR2 are SNHLY and FYNNEI. There are 14 residues in the CDR3.

The V gene is TRBV28, the J gene TRBJ2-2, with D possibly matching TRBD2 (6 bases). Trimming left V 6 bases short and J 6 bases short, with 20 bases between. The CDR3 is made up of 16 amino acids. From germline, CDR1 is MDHEN and CDR2 SYDVKM. CDR3 in amino acids: CASSKTSWGQPGELFF. The CDR3 nucleotides read TGTGCCAGCAGCAAGACTAGTTGGGGCCAGCCCGGGGAGCTGTTTTTT.